These 3 T cell receptor beta chains originate from one sample sequenced in a study of early T cells in non-severe SARS-CoV-2 infection. MiXCR was run by TCRdb on the 5' RACE reads, yielding one entry per CDR3 protein. The table lists tens of thousands of distinct CDR3 sequences, roughly 12% of them singletons, with 4.5% to 5.5% in the top ten. Sample: whole blood. The receptors shown here come from an adult who was a healthcare worker with PCR-confirmed SARS-CoV-2 infection or an uninfected control (not recorded which).

This clonotype was counted a few times. The chain links TRBV11-2 to TRBJ1-3; D is undetermined. V was pared by 1 base and J by 0 bases, with 7 bases between. The CDR3 has 15 amino acids. The germline CDR1 and CDR2 sequences are SGHAT and FQNNGV. The CDR3 loop is CASSLAQISGNTIYF. CDR3 sequence (DNA): TGTGCCAGCAGCTTAGCCCAGATCTCTGGAAACACCATATATTTT.

The genes are TRBV18 and TRBJ2-1, with 10 bases lining up with TRBD2. The CDR3 extends over 15 amino acids. With V trimmed by 3 bases and J by 7 bases, 6 bases remained unmatched. Germline V gives CDR1 KGHSH, CDR2 LQKENI. The DNA of the CDR3 is TGTGCCAGCTCACCCCCGGGACTAGCGATGAATGAGCAGTTCTTC. It codes for CASSPPGLAMNEQFF.

This clonotype showed up just a few times. This chain uses TRBV19 with TRBJ2-7, with D possibly TRBD1 on 5 matching bases. Germline V gives CDR1 LNHDA, CDR2 SQIVND (reference sequence). Deletions cut 2 bases from V and 4 bases from J, with 15 bases between. CDR3 size: 15 residues. In DNA, the CDR3 is TGTGCCAGTAGTATATTAACAGGTCCTAAGTACGAGCAGTACTTC. It encodes CASSILTGPKYEQYF.